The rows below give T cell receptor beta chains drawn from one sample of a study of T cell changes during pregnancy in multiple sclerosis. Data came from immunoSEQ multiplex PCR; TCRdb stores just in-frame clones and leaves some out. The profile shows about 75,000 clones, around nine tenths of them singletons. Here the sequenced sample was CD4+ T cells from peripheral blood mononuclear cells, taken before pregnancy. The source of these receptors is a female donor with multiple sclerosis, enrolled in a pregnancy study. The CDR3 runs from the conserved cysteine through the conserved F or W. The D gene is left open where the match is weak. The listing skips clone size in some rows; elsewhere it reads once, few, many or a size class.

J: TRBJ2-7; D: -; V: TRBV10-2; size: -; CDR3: CASRASYEQYF; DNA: TGCGCCAGCAGGGCTTCCTACGAGCAGTACTTC
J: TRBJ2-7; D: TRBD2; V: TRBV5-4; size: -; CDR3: CASSFSSGRADEQYF; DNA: TGTGCCAGCAGCTTTTCTAGCGGGAGGGCGGACGAGCAGTACTTC
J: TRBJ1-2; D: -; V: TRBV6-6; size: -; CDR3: CASRRSTEGYTF; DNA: TGTGCCAGCAGACGGTCGACAGAAGGCTACACCTTC
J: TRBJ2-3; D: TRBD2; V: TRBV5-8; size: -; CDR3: CASSLKRGGHFGDTQYF; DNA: TGTGCCAGCAGCCTTAAGCGGGGGGGCCACTTCGGAGATACGCAGTATTTT
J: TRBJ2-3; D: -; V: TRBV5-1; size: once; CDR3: CASRPDMPITDTQYF; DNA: TGCGCCAGCAGGCCTGACATGCCGATCACAGATACGCAGTATTTT
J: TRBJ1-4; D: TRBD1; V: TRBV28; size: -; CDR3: CASSSLKGASEKLFF; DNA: TGTGCCAGCAGTTCCCTTAAGGGGGCCTCTGAAAAACTGTTTTTT
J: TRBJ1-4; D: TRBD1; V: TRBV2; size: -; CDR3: CASRGGRIEGEKLFF; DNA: TGTGCCAGCAGAGGGGGCAGGATAGAGGGTGAAAAACTGTTTTTT
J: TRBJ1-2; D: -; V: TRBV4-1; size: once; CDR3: CASSQVADSGRYGYTF; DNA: TGCGCCAGCAGCCAAGTCGCCGATTCAGGGAGGTATGGCTACACCTTC
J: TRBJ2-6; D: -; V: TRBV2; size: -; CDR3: CASFGQRLSGANVLTF; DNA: TGTGCCAGCTTTGGACAACGACTCTCTGGGGCCAACGTCCTGACTTTC
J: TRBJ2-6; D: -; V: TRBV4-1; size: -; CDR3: CASSQGPGTLSGANVLTF; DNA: TGCGCCAGCAGCCAAGGACCAGGCACTCTCTCTGGGGCCAACGTCCTGACTTTC
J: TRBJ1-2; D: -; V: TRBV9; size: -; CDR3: CASSAPGDYGYTF; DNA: TGTGCCAGCAGCGCCCCAGGGGACTATGGCTACACCTTC
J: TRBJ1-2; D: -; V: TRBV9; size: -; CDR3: CASSSRTRNYGYTF; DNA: TGTGCCAGCAGCTCCCGGACTCGAAACTATGGCTACACCTTC
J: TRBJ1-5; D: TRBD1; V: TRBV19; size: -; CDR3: CASSSDAGTGAVGNQPQHF; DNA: TGTGCCAGTAGTAGTGATGCCGGGACAGGGGCCGTAGGCAATCAGCCCCAGCATTTT
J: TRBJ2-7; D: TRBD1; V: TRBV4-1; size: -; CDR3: CASSQLERQGNEQYF; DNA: TGCGCCAGCAGCCAGCTGGAGCGACAGGGCAACGAGCAGTACTTC
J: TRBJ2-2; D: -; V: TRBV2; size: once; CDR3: CASSAQTDNTGELFF; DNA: TGTGCCAGCAGTGCCCAAACAGATAACACCGGGGAGCTGTTTTTT
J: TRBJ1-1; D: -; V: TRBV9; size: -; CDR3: CASSEKLQGNTEAFF; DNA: TGTGCCAGCAGCGAGAAATTACAGGGGAACACTGAAGCTTTCTTT
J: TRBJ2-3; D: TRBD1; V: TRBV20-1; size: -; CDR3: CSTRQGDTQYF; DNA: TGCAGTACCCGACAGGGGGATACGCAGTATTTT
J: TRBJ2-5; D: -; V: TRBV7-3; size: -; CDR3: CASSLRVQETQYF; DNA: TGTGCCAGCAGCTTAAGAGTCCAAGAGACCCAGTACTTC
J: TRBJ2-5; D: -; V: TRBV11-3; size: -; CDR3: CASASRAGETQYF; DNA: TGTGCCAGCGCCTCCCGGGCGGGTGAGACCCAGTACTTC
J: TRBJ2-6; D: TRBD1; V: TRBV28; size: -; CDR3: CASSLRWTGTSGANVLTF; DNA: TGTGCCAGCAGTTTAAGATGGACAGGGACCTCTGGGGCCAACGTCCTGACTTTC
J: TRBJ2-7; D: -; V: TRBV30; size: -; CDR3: CAWRIPRGRPYEQYF; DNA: TGTGCCTGGAGAATACCACGCGGGCGGCCCTACGAGCAGTACTTC
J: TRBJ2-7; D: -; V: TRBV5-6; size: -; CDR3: CASSLAPGGNGYEQYF; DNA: TGTGCCAGCAGCTTGGCCCCAGGCGGGAACGGGTACGAGCAGTACTTC
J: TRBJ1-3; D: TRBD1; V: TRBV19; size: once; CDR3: CASSVTGFGNTIYF; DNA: TGTGCCAGTAGTGTGACAGGGTTCGGAAACACCATATATTTT
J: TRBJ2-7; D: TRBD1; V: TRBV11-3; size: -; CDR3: CASTPRGQGAYEQYF; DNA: TGTGCCAGCACCCCTAGGGGCCAGGGGGCTTACGAGCAGTACTTC
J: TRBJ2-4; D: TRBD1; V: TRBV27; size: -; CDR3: CASRTTQGPGAKNIQYF; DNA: TGTGCCAGCAGGACAACACAGGGGCCTGGGGCCAAAAACATTCAGTACTTC
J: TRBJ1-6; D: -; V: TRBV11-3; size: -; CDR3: CASSLVGRGYSPLHF; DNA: TGTGCCAGCAGCTTAGTCGGCCGGGGGTACTCACCCCTCCACTTT
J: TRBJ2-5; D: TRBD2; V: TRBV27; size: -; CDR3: CASSFLTSGRAGETQYF; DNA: TGTGCCAGCAGTTTCTTGACTAGCGGGAGGGCCGGGGAGACCCAGTACTTC
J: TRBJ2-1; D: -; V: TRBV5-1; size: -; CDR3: CASSFRDSSYNEQFF; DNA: TGCGCCAGCAGCTTCCGGGATAGCTCCTACAATGAGCAGTTCTTC
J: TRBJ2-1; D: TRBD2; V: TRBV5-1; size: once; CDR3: CASTHNLAGGVHNEQFF; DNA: TGCGCCAGCACCCACAATCTAGCGGGAGGTGTTCACAATGAGCAGTTCTTC
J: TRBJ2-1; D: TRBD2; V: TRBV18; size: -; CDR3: CASSPPGGNEQFF; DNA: TGTGCCAGCTCACCACCGGGGGGGAATGAGCAGTTCTTC
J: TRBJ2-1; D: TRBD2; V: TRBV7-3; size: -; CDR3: CASSASGGAYNEQFF; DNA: TGTGCCAGCAGCGCTAGCGGGGGGGCCTACAATGAGCAGTTCTTC
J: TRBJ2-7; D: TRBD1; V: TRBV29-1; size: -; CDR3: CSVAGTGREQYF; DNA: TGCAGCGTAGCCGGGACAGGGCGCGAGCAGTACTTC
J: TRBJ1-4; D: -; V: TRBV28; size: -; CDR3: CASSFQGTANNEKLFF; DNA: TGTGCCAGCAGTTTCCAGGGCACAGCGAATAATGAAAAACTGTTTTTT
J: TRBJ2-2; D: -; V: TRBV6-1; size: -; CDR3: CASSDRANTGELFF; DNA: TGTGCCAGCAGTGATCGAGCGAACACCGGGGAGCTGTTTTTT
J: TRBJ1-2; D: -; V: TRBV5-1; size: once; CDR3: CASSLEGGTSYGYTF; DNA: TGCGCCAGCAGCTTGGAGGGGGGGACCTCCTATGGCTACACCTTC
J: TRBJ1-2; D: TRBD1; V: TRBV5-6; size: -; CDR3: CASSHTGQGGPSEGYTF; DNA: TGTGCCAGCTCACACACCGGACAGGGTGGACCCTCGGAGGGCTACACCTTC
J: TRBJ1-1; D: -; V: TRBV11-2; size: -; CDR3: CASSSTGLGTEAFF; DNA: TGTGCCAGCAGCTCTACAGGGCTAGGCACTGAAGCTTTCTTT
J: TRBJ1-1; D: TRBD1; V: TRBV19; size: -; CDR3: CASGPGGGTEAFF; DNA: TGTGCCAGTGGACCAGGGGGCGGTACTGAAGCTTTCTTT
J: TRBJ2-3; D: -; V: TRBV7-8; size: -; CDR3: CASSWSYEVTDTQYF; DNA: TGTGCCAGCAGCTGGAGTTATGAAGTCACAGATACGCAGTATTTT
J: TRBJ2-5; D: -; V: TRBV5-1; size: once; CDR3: CASSWDSSGTQYF; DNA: TGCGCCAGCAGCTGGGACTCCTCGGGGACCCAGTACTTC
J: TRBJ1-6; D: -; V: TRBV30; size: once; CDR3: CAWTQKGKKYNSPLHF; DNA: TGTGCCTGGACCCAAAAGGGGAAAAAGTATAATTCACCCCTCCACTTT
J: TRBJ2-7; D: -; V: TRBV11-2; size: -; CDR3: CASSLDLHSLGTYEQYF; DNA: TGTGCCAGCAGCTTAGATCTTCACAGCCTTGGTACCTACGAGCAGTACTTC
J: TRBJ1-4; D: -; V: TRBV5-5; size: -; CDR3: CASSPVEGKLFF; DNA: TGTGCCAGCAGCCCCGTGGAGGGAAAACTGTTTTTT